These 30 T cell receptor beta chains came from one sample sequenced in a study of identical twins. TCRdb reanalysed the 5' RACE reads using MiXCR and keeps one entry per CDR3 protein. Here the sample spans approximately 550,000 distinct CDR3 sequences, 20% to 25% being singletons. These data also featured in a second study, about yellow fever vaccine responses in identical twins.

Sequenced sample: CD4+ T cells sorted from blood. These receptors were obtained from a young woman in good health.

This sequence joins TRBV28 and TRBJ2-2, with 11 bases that match TRBD2. V lost 4 bases and J lost 6; bases outside the gene matches: 1. The CDR3 has 14 amino acids. Germline values: CDR1 MDHEN, CDR2 SYDVKM. Here the CDR3 DNA reads TGTGCCAGCAGTTATAGCGGGAGGGCCGGGGAGCTGTTTTTT. Protein product: CASSYSGRAGELFF.

The V call is TRBV6-1, the J call TRBJ2-2, with D perhaps matching TRBD1 or TRBD2 (5 bases each). V was cut by 5 bases and J by 1 base, with 14 bases left in between. This CDR3 is 16 amino acids long. The V gene's germline CDR1 is MNHNS and CDR2 SASEGT. The CDR3 protein is CASSPRGAVNTGELFF. The CDR3 DNA follows: TGTGCCAGCAGTCCCCGAGGGGCAGTGAACACCGGGGAGCTGTTTTTT.

The rearrangement joins TRBV6-2 or TRBV6-3 to TRBJ1-1; no clear D gene. Germline V CDR1 and CDR2: MNHEY, SVGEGT. The length of the CDR3 is 11 residues. Trimming took off 6 bases at V and 6 bases at J, with 8 bases between the two ends. In nucleotides, the CDR3 is TGTGCCAGCAGATTAACGTCTGAAGCTTTCTTT. Amino acid sequence: CASRLTSEAFF.

The chain is built from TRBV29-1 and TRBJ2-1; TRBD2 aligns across 9 bases. V lost 7 bases to trimming and J lost 4 bases; unmatched junction nucleotides: 11. The CDR3 has 15 amino acids. Germline CDR1 is SQVTM and CDR2 is ANQGSEA. The DNA for the CDR3 is TGCAGCGCCCGACCCACTAGCGGGTTATACAATGAGCAGTTCTTC. This sequence encodes CSARPTSGLYNEQFF.

The J gene is TRBJ2-1, the V gene TRBV20-1, with 9 positions matching TRBD1. V lost 0 bases and J lost 6; bases outside the gene matches: 9. CDR1 is DFQATT and CDR2 is SNEGSKA in the germline V gene (reference sequence). This CDR3 has 16 amino acids. The CDR3 coding sequence is TGCAGTGCTAGAGATCCCGGACAGGGGTCGGGCAATGAGCAGTTCTTC. This codes for CSARDPGQGSGNEQFF.

The J gene is TRBJ2-3, the V gene TRBV15; 9 bases match TRBD2. With V trimmed by 2 bases and J by 3 bases, 9 bases remained unmatched. The CDR3 has 17 amino acids. Looked up from germline, CDR1 is LNHNV and CDR2 is YYDKDF (reference sequence). CDR3 in amino acids: CATSRPSGGSGTDTQYF. In nucleotides, the CDR3 is TGTGCCACCAGCAGACCAAGCGGGGGGTCGGGGACAGATACGCAGTATTTT. Together with reference TRBV15 and TRBJ2-3, the CDR3 gives the full variable domain: DAMVIQNPRYQVTQFGKPVTLSCSQTLNHNVMYWYQQKSSQAPKLLFHYYDKDFNNEADTPDNFQSRRPNTSFCFLDIRSPGLGDTAMYLCATSRPSGGSGTDTQYFGPGTRLTVL.

This clonotype was observed a handful of times. The rearrangement links TRBV11-1 to TRBJ2-1, with a weak D call TRBD2 (7 bases). Germline-derived CDR1 and CDR2 are SGHAT and FQDESV (reference sequence). V gave up 3 bases and J gave up 5 bases, with 20 bases separating them. This CDR3 is 17 amino acids long. CDR3 sequence: CASSFDGGGGMNNEQFF. DNA of the CDR3: TGTGCCAGCAGCTTCGATGGCGGGGGCGGAATGAACAATGAGCAGTTCTTC.

The rearrangement joins TRBV12-3 or TRBV12-4 to TRBJ1-6, with TRBD1 as a possible D gene (5 bases). V was cut by 6 bases and J by 7 bases, with 13 bases left in between. This CDR3 has 14 residues. CDR3 DNA: TGTGCCAGCAGCATTGAGGGGAAAAATTCACCCCTCCACTTT. Protein product: CASSIEGKNSPLHF.

This clonotype has more than one count but fewer than ten. The rearrangement links TRBV5-1 to TRBJ1-4; TRBD1 agrees at 7 bases. V was pared by 2 bases and J by 3 bases, with 4 bases of the junction left unmatched. The CDR3 is 15 amino acids. The germline V gene encodes CDR1 SGHRS and CDR2 YFSETQ. The CDR3 here is CASSFEGGPNEKLFF. The DNA for the CDR3 is TGCGCCAGCAGCTTTGAAGGGGGCCCTAATGAAAAACTGTTTTTT. The variable domain in full, with the rest retrieved from reference TRBV5-1 and TRBJ1-4, is KAGVTQTPRYLIKTRGQQVTLSCSPISGHRSVSWYQQTPGQGLQFLFEYFSETQRNKGNFPGRFSGRQFSNSRSEMNVSTLELGDSALYLCASSFEGGPNEKLFFGSGTQLSVL.

This sequence joins TRBV5-1 and TRBJ2-1, with TRBD2 identical over 9 bases. The trim removed 5 bases at V and 4 bases at J, leaving 7 bases unmatched. The germline gives CDR1 SGHRS, CDR2 YFSETQ. This CDR3 region has 15 residues. CDR3 nucleotides: TGCGCCAGCAGGTCCGGGACTAGCAGATACAATGAGCAGTTCTTC. Amino acid sequence: CASRSGTSRYNEQFF.

This clonotype has a handful of counts. The V and J genes are TRBV2 and TRBJ1-3; the D is unclear. V lost 6 bases and J lost 4, with 13 bases in between. The CDR3 contains 14 residues. Germline assignment: CDR1 SNHLY and CDR2 FYNNEI. The CDR3 spells CASRRAGAGNTIYF. CDR3 DNA sequence: TGTGCCAGCAGAAGGGCAGGCGCCGGAAACACCATATATTTT.

The gene calls are TRBV6-1 and TRBJ2-7; D is undetermined. CDR1 and CDR2 from the germline V gene are MNHNS and SASEGT. The CDR3 length is 12 residues. Trimming left V 7 bases short and J 2 bases short, with 9 bases between. CDR3 sequence (DNA): TGTGCCAGCAACCACCCAACCTACGAGCAGTACGTC. It is translated as CASNHPTYEQYV.

This clonotype was detected a few times. V gene TRBV5-1 combines with J gene TRBJ2-3, with TRBD1 identical over 7 bases. Germline-derived CDR1 and CDR2 are SGHRS and YFSETQ. V was pared by 4 bases and J by 6 bases, with 17 bases of the junction left unmatched. This CDR3 is 17 amino acids long. The CDR3 loop is CASSPGVAGGIRDTQYF. CDR3 DNA sequence: TGCGCCAGCAGCCCGGGCGTTGCAGGGGGTATTAGGGATACGCAGTATTTT.

The chain joins TRBV14 to TRBJ2-3, with 11 positions matching TRBD2. The CDR3 runs 15 residues. V was clipped by 4 bases and J by 6 bases; unmatched bases: 6. Germline V lookup: CDR1 SGHDN, CDR2 FVKESK. The CDR3 DNA reads TGTGCCAGCAGCCTAAGGACTAGCGGGTCGGATACGCAGTATTTT. Protein sequence: CASSLRTSGSDTQYF.

This chain uses TRBV20-1 with TRBJ1-5, with TRBD1 as a possible D gene (5 bases). Germline V gives CDR1 DFQATT, CDR2 SNEGSKA (reference sequence). The CDR3 is made up of 15 amino acids. Trimming left V 2 bases short and J 4 bases short, with 15 bases between. CDR3: CSARRGTQGNQPQHF. The CDR3 DNA is TGCAGTGCTAGACGGGGGACCCAAGGTAATCAGCCCCAGCATTTT.

The genes are TRBV5-1 and TRBJ1-1, with D possibly matching TRBD1 (5 bases). The CDR3 has 13 residues. The germline V gene has CDR1 SGHRS and CDR2 YFSETQ. The ends were cut back, 2 bases at V and 6 bases at J, with 11 bases in the middle. The CDR3 loop reads CASSFWGGSEAFF. For the CDR3, the DNA is TGCGCCAGCAGCTTTTGGGGGGGATCTGAAGCTTTCTTT.

This chain uses TRBV18 with TRBJ2-3, with TRBD2 as a possible D gene (5 bases). V was clipped by 0 bases and J by 7 bases, with 11 bases between them. This CDR3 has 14 residues. Germline V gene lookup returns CDR1 KGHSH and CDR2 LQKENI. CDR3 in DNA: TGTGCCAGCTCACCACCCGGGGAGAGAAATACGCAGTATTTT. Encoded protein: CASSPPGERNTQYF.

CDR3 loop: CASSSRLVQYF. In nucleotides, the CDR3 is TGTGCCAGCAGCTCGCGTCTGGTGCAGTACTTC. The chain couples TRBV7-2 to TRBJ2-7; D is uncertain. CDR1 SGHTA and CDR2 FQGNSA come from the germline V gene. The CDR3 has 11 amino acids. Trimming pared 4 bases from V and 9 bases from J, leaving 10 bases between.

V is TRBV2 and J is TRBJ2-2, with D possibly being TRBD2 (6 bases). The CDR3 covers 14 residues. Germline V gene sequence: CDR1 SNHLY, CDR2 FYNNEI. V was trimmed by 7 bases and J by 5 bases, leaving 14 bases between them. CDR3 sequence (DNA): TGTGCCAGCATCCCCCCGGGAGAGACCGGGGAGCTGTTTTTT. Translated, it gives CASIPPGETGELFF.

In its sample, this clonotype was seen a few times. CDR3 DNA: TGTGCCAGCAGCCAAAATGGACAGAACACAGATACGCAGTATTTT. This encodes CASSQNGQNTDTQYF. The chain is built from TRBV7-2 and TRBJ2-3, with TRBD1 as a possible D gene (6 bases). The ends were cut back, 5 bases at V and 2 bases at J, with 14 bases in the middle. Germline CDR1 and CDR2: SGHTA and FQGNSA. The CDR3 totals 15 residues.

This clonotype turned up a few times. V usage is TRBV4-1 and J usage is TRBJ2-3; 8 bases match TRBD2. This CDR3 has 17 amino acids. Germline V CDR1 and CDR2: MGHRA, YSYEKL. The V gene end was trimmed by 5 bases and the J gene end by 4 bases; junction bases not matched to a gene: 14. This CDR3 reads CASSSFRLGLAPDTQYF. In nucleotides, the CDR3 is TGCGCCAGCAGCTCTTTCCGCTTAGGACTAGCACCAGATACGCAGTATTTT.

This sequence joins TRBV4-1 and TRBJ1-6; 7 positions agree with TRBD1. V gave up 2 bases and J gave up 5 bases; unmatched junction bases: 6. Germline CDR1 and CDR2: MGHRA and YSYEKL. CDR3 size: 16 residues. The CDR3 region has the DNA TGCGCCAGCAGCCAACCCCGACAGGGACATAATTCACCCCTCCACTTT. Encoded protein: CASSQPRQGHNSPLHF.

This clonotype showed up just a few times. This chain connects TRBV11-2 to TRBJ2-1; tentative D call: TRBD2 (6 bases). Germline V gene sequence: CDR1 SGHAT, CDR2 FQNNGV. The CDR3 runs 16 residues. Trimming cost V 9 bases and J 0 bases, with 18 bases left between them. The CDR3 sequence: CASSTSWEVSYNEQFF. The DNA of the CDR3 is TGTGCCAGTAGTACTTCGTGGGAGGTCTCCTACAATGAGCAGTTCTTC. The variable domain in full, completed from reference TRBV11-2 and TRBJ2-1, reads EAGVAQSPRYKIIEKRQSVAFWCNPISGHATLYWYQQILGQGPKLLIQFQNNGVVDDSQLPKDRFSAERLKGVDSTLKIQPAKLEDSAVYLCASSTSWEVSYNEQFFGPGTRLTVL.

This clonotype was observed a handful of times. The chain couples TRBV12-3 or TRBV12-4 to TRBJ1-1; perhaps TRBD1 as D (6 bases). The CDR3 covers 16 residues. Trimming removed 3 bases from V and 0 bases from J, with 14 bases in between. Here the CDR3 reads CASSFPTGKMNTEAFF. The DNA for the CDR3 is TGTGCCAGCAGTTTTCCGACAGGAAAGATGAACACTGAAGCTTTCTTT.

This clonotype was seen repeatedly, ten times or more. The chain recombines TRBV29-1 with TRBJ2-5; maybe TRBD1 (6 bases). This CDR3 is built from 12 residues. The germline V gene encodes CDR1 SQVTM and CDR2 ANQGSEA. The V gene lost 5 bases and the J gene lost 1 base, with 8 bases spanning the gap. The CDR3 loop is CSVRGTQETQYF. CDR3 DNA: TGCAGCGTTAGGGGGACCCAAGAGACCCAGTACTTC.

This clonotype was seen a few times. The chain uses TRBV20-1 and TRBJ2-3; 11 bases line up with TRBD2. V shed 6 bases, J shed 6 bases, and the junction held 8 bases outside the gene matches. The germline gives CDR1 DFQATT, CDR2 SNEGSKA (reference sequence). CDR3 length equals 14 residues. This CDR3 reads CSAKLAGVPDTQYF. In nucleotides, the CDR3 is TGCAGTGCAAAACTAGCGGGAGTCCCCGATACGCAGTATTTT.

The sample holds a few counts of this clonotype. The V and J genes are TRBV9 and TRBJ2-1, with 8 bases aligning to TRBD1. Per germline, CDR1 SGDLS and CDR2 YYNGEE. V dropped 3 bases and J dropped 5; count of bases not matched to a gene: 10. CDR3 length equals 16 residues. The CDR3 region has the DNA TGTGCCAGCAGCGCCGAGACCGGGACAGGACACAATGAGCAGTTCTTC. The encoded protein is CASSAETGTGHNEQFF.

The chain is built from TRBV3-1 and TRBJ2-7; weak D call: TRBD1 (5 bases). Trimming stripped 3 bases from V and 2 bases from J, with 14 bases between. CDR1 LGHDT and CDR2 YNNKEL come from the germline V gene (reference sequence). This CDR3 region has 15 residues. The CDR3 DNA follows: TGTGCCAGCAGCCATCACAGGTGGGTGCCCTACGAGCAGTACGTC. It yields the protein CASSHHRWVPYEQYV.

This clonotype was observed a few times. The rearrangement joins TRBV12-3 or TRBV12-4 to TRBJ2-1; 11 bases are shared with TRBD2. The CDR3 covers 14 residues. With 6 bases clipped from V and 8 bases from J, the junction kept 6 bases outside the gene matches. This CDR3 is CASSSLAGGDEQFF. The CDR3 bases are TGTGCCAGCAGCTCGCTAGCGGGGGGCGATGAGCAGTTCTTC.

This clonotype was picked up a small number of times. The V call is TRBV5-1, the J call TRBJ2-5; 8 nucleotides agree with TRBD2. Germline loops: CDR1 SGHRS, CDR2 YFSETQ. The CDR3 extends over 15 amino acids. After removal of 2 bases from V and 2 bases from J, the junction contained 5 bases not matched to a gene. For the CDR3, the DNA is TGCGCCAGCAGCTTTAGGGCGGGAGGACAAGAGACCCAGTACTTC. Its translation: CASSFRAGGQETQYF. Complete variable domain (other parts from reference TRBV5-1 and TRBJ2-5): KAGVTQTPRYLIKTRGQQVTLSCSPISGHRSVSWYQQTPGQGLQFLFEYFSETQRNKGNFPGRFSGRQFSNSRSEMNVSTLELGDSALYLCASSFRAGGQETQYFGPGTRLLVL.